These 23 T cell receptor beta chains were all obtained from the same sample, sequenced in a study of cytomegalovirus exposure and HLA in healthy donors. The PCR made use of 60 Vbeta and 13 Jbeta primers. Libraries were prepared by immunoSEQ multiplex PCR; TCRdb keeps only in-frame clonotypes and omits some of them. Seen here are 150,000 to 200,000 clones, approximately 84% observed once, and the top ten hold under 5%. The sequenced sample was PBMCs. These receptor sequences come from a girl between 10 and 17 years old in good health and CMV-seropositive.

V and J are TRBV7-8 and TRBJ1-1; TRBD1 matches at 9 bases. The junction had 10 bases not matched to a gene; V was cut back by 1 base and J by 10 bases. The germline V gene has CDR1 SGHVS and CDR2 FQNEAQ. The CDR3 runs 15 residues. The CDR3: CASSLGSIGTGIAFF. The DNA of the CDR3 is TGTGCCAGCAGCTTAGGGTCGATTGGGACAGGGATAGCTTTCTTT.

This chain uses TRBV19 with TRBJ2-1; 9 bases line up with TRBD1. Germline-derived CDR1 and CDR2 are LNHDA and SQIVND (reference sequence). The CDR3 runs 15 residues. V gave up 4 bases and J gave up 9 bases; unmatched junction bases: 10. In DNA form, the CDR3 reads TGTGCCAGTAGTACTCCGGGACAGGGTGATCTTGAGCAGTTCTTC. It specifies CASSTPGQGDLEQFF.

This chain joins TRBV12-5 and TRBJ1-5, with D perhaps TRBD1 (6 bases). V was trimmed by 0 bases and J by 9 bases, leaving 24 bases between them. CDR3 length: 18 amino acids. Per the germline V gene, CDR1 is LGHNT and CDR2 is FRNRAP. CDR3 region: CASGLVLPTGDPGWPQHF. For the CDR3, the DNA is TGTGCTAGTGGTTTGGTTCTCCCGACAGGCGATCCCGGATGGCCCCAGCATTTT.

V is TRBV7-9 and J is TRBJ1-1; 8 nucleotides match TRBD1. This CDR3 is 13 amino acids long. After removal of 3 bases from V and 8 bases from J, the junction contained 5 bases not matched to a gene. Germline loops: CDR1 SEHNR, CDR2 FQNEAQ (reference sequence). CDR3 nucleotide sequence: TGTGCCAGCAGCTTCTGGACAGGGAGGGAAGCTTTCTTT. Protein product: CASSFWTGREAFF.

This clone has only a few counts. The chain links TRBV6-5 to TRBJ1-3; unclear D gene. V dropped 3 bases and J dropped 0 bases, with 12 bases sitting between them. The germline V gene encodes CDR1 MNHEY and CDR2 SVGAGI. This CDR3 is 16 amino acids long. The CDR3 region is CASSYGSADSGNTIYF. As DNA, the CDR3 is TGTGCCAGCAGTTATGGCTCGGCGGACTCTGGAAACACCATATATTTT.

The chain joins TRBV18 to TRBJ2-7, with 8 bases identical to TRBD1. Germline V gene data show CDR1 as KGHSH and CDR2 as LQKENI. This CDR3 has 13 residues. Losses at the gene ends were 5 bases for V and 4 bases for J; bases not matched to a gene: 4. As DNA, the CDR3 is TGTGCCAGCTCAACGACAGGGGATTACGAGCAGTACTTC. Encoded protein: CASSTTGDYEQYF. The complete variable domain, with remaining parts taken from reference TRBV18 and TRBJ2-7, reads NAGVMQNPRHLVRRRGQEARLRCSPMKGHSHVYWYRQLPEEGLKFMVYLQKENIIDESGMPKERFSAEFPKEGPSILRIQQVVRGDSAAYFCASSTTGDYEQYFGPGTRLTVT.

J is TRBJ2-2 and V is TRBV5-1; a possible D gene is TRBD1 (6 bases). The CDR3 is made up of 15 amino acids. CDR1 and CDR2 (germline): SGHRS, YFSETQ. Deletions cut 3 bases from V and 3 bases from J, with 12 bases between. CDR3 nucleotides: TGCGCCAGCAGCTGGTCAGGGGTGGACACCGGGGAGCTGTTTTTT. This translates into CASSWSGVDTGELFF.

This clone was seen a handful of times. The rearrangement links TRBV10-1 to TRBJ1-4; no reliable D call. The CDR3 runs to 14 residues. The V end was cut by 4 bases, the J end by 7 bases, with 13 bases between. The germline V gene has CDR1 WNHNN and CDR2 SYGVQD (reference sequence). CDR3 protein: CASSARGSGEKLFF. CDR3 sequence (DNA): TGCGCCAGCAGTGCAAGAGGGTCGGGTGAAAAACTGTTTTTT.

Of note for this clone: The junction differs from germline at one of its ends, possibly a read error. This chain joins TRBV7-9 and TRBJ1-1; weak D call: TRBD1 (5 bases). The CDR3 extends over 15 amino acids. From germline, CDR1 is SEHNR and CDR2 FQNEAQ (reference sequence). The CDR3 DNA follows: TGTTCCAGCAGCTCGGGGGGGAGAATGAACACTGAAGCTTTCTTT. Its protein is CSSSSGGRMNTEAFF. The full variable domain, with the rest looked up from reference TRBV7-9 and TRBJ1-1, is DTGVSQNPRHKITKRGQNVTFRCDPISEHNRLYWYRQTLGQGPEFLTYFQNEAQLEKSRLLSDRFSAERPKGSFSTLEIQRTEQGDSAMYLCSSSSGGRMNTEAFFGQGTRLTVV.

This clone is a singleton in its sample. This chain joins TRBV14 and TRBJ2-2; D is possibly TRBD2 (5 bases). Germline V gene data show CDR1 as SGHDN and CDR2 as FVKESK. Trimming removed 4 bases from V and 3 bases from J, with 9 bases in between. The CDR3 extends over 14 amino acids. The CDR3 loop is CASSPRRDTGELFF. CDR3 DNA: TGTGCCAGCAGCCCCCGGCGGGACACCGGGGAGCTGTTTTTT.

This chain links TRBV6-5 with TRBJ2-7; unclear D gene. CDR1 and CDR2 from the germline V gene are MNHEY and SVGAGI. The CDR3 spans 15 residues. The V and J ends lost 2 bases and 7 bases respectively, with 18 bases between them. CDR3 nucleotides: TGTGCCAGCAGTTACGTTTCCAGTAACTTGAGGGAGCAGTACTTC. This encodes CASSYVSSNLREQYF.

This chain joins TRBV7-9 and TRBJ2-7, with D hard to call. Between the trimmed V and J ends, which lost 5 bases and 2 bases, there was a span of 10 bases. Germline V gives CDR1 SEHNR, CDR2 FQNEAQ (reference sequence). The CDR3 loop spans 13 amino acids. CDR3 protein: CASSPEDTYEQYF. For the CDR3, the DNA is TGTGCCAGCAGCCCCGAGGATACCTACGAGCAGTACTTC.

This rearrangement joins TRBV13 to TRBJ2-7; TRBD2 agrees at 9 bases. V was clipped by 6 bases and J by 0 bases; unmatched bases: 6. Germline CDR1 is PRHDT and CDR2 is FYEKMQ (reference sequence). The CDR3 is 15 amino acids. The CDR3 spells CASRASGTASYEQYF. Here the CDR3 DNA reads TGTGCCAGCAGGGCTAGCGGGACGGCCTCCTACGAGCAGTACTTC.

The chain recombines TRBV19 with TRBJ1-1, with D possibly being TRBD1 (5 bases). The CDR3 contains 15 residues. The germline V and J ends were trimmed by 3 bases and 4 bases, with 15 bases remaining between them. Germline CDR1 LNHDA, CDR2 SQIVND (reference sequence). The CDR3: CASSIVGLGGTEAFF. The CDR3 nucleotides read TGTGCCAGTAGTATCGTAGGGTTGGGGGGCACTGAAGCTTTCTTT. Full variable domain (remainder filled in from reference TRBV19 and TRBJ1-1): DGGITQSPKYLFRKEGQNVTLSCEQNLNHDAMYWYRQDPGQGLRLIYYSQIVNDFQKGDIAEGYSVSREKKESFPLTVTSAQKNPTAFYLCASSIVGLGGTEAFFGQGTRLTVV.

The CDR3 protein is CASSRVSGGNQPQHF. The CDR3 DNA follows: TGTGCCAGCAGCAGAGTGTCCGGAGGCAATCAGCCCCAGCATTTT. This chain uses TRBV6-1 with TRBJ1-5; no firm D call. CDR1 is MNHNS and CDR2 is SASEGT in the germline V gene. V was pared by 6 bases and J by 2 bases, with 14 bases between. This CDR3 is 15 amino acids long.

The V and J genes are TRBV6-5 and TRBJ2-1; 9 nucleotides line up with TRBD2. The CDR3 loop spans 16 amino acids. Germline V lookup: CDR1 MNHEY, CDR2 SVGAGI. With 4 bases clipped from V and 5 bases from J, the junction kept 9 bases outside the gene matches. The CDR3 nucleotides read TGTGCCAGCAGTTTCCATGGCGGGGGGGCCGACAATGAGCAGTTCTTC. Amino acids: CASSFHGGGADNEQFF.

There are a few counts of this clone. J is TRBJ1-4 and V is TRBV30; 8 bases are shared with TRBD1. This CDR3 spans 13 amino acids. V lost 5 bases, J lost 7 bases, and 6 bases stayed unmatched. Per the germline V gene, CDR1 is GTSNPN and CDR2 is SVGIG (reference sequence). The CDR3 loop reads CAWGGRGREKLFF. In nucleotides, the CDR3 is TGTGCCTGGGGAGGCAGGGGGCGTGAAAAACTGTTTTTT.

The chain recombines TRBV4-1 with TRBJ2-3, with TRBD2 matching over 8 bases. The V gene end was trimmed by 0 bases and the J gene end by 3 bases; junction bases not matched to a gene: 2. Germline V gene sequence: CDR1 MGHRA, CDR2 YSYEKL. This CDR3 region has 15 residues. CDR3 nucleotides: TGCGCCAGCAGCCAAGACGGGGGGGGGACAGATACGCAGTATTTT. This translates into CASSQDGGGTDTQYF.

In DNA, the CDR3 is TGCGCCAGCAGCCTCTCCCCCCCCATTAGGACAGTTCCCTACGAGCAGTACTTC. It codes for CASSLSPPIRTVPYEQYF. V gene TRBV4-1 combines with J gene TRBJ2-5, with D tentatively TRBD1 (6 bases). The J call may be wrong; the DNA end is better matched by TRBJ2-7. This CDR3 is 18 amino acids long. Germline-derived CDR1 and CDR2 are MGHRA and YSYEKL.

The chain joins TRBV14 to TRBJ2-1, with a weak D call TRBD1 (5 bases). There are 16 residues in the CDR3. The V gene's germline CDR1 is SGHDN and CDR2 FVKESK. Trimming cost V 0 bases and J 6 bases, with 15 bases left between them. CDR3 sequence (DNA): TGTGCCAGCAGCCAAGATATCGGCAGGGTAAGCAATGAGCAGTTCTTC. It specifies CASSQDIGRVSNEQFF.

The rearrangement uses TRBV15 and TRBJ2-2; TRBD1 might be the D (6 bases). CDR3 size: 16 residues. The germline V gene has CDR1 LNHNV and CDR2 YYDKDF (reference sequence). V was pared by 0 bases and J by 5 bases, with 13 bases between. The chain's CDR3 is CATSRDDRMWTGELFF. The CDR3 nucleotides read TGTGCCACCAGCAGAGATGACAGGATGTGGACCGGGGAGCTGTTTTTT.

The rearrangement uses TRBV19 and TRBJ2-6, with D tentatively TRBD2 (5 bases). The ends were cut back, 5 bases at V and 1 base at J, with 15 bases in the middle. This CDR3 is 17 amino acids long. Per the germline V gene, CDR1 is LNHDA and CDR2 is SQIVND (reference sequence). CDR3 loop: CASSDHGLQSGANVLTF. As DNA, the CDR3 is TGTGCCAGTAGTGACCACGGACTCCAATCTGGGGCCAACGTCCTGACTTTC. Combining the CDR3 with reference TRBV19 and TRBJ2-6 gives the whole variable domain DGGITQSPKYLFRKEGQNVTLSCEQNLNHDAMYWYRQDPGQGLRLIYYSQIVNDFQKGDIAEGYSVSREKKESFPLTVTSAQKNPTAFYLCASSDHGLQSGANVLTFGAGSRLTVL.

This clone is a singleton in its sample. J is TRBJ1-4 and V is TRBV5-5, with unresolved D. This CDR3 is built from 16 residues. Trimming removed 0 bases at V and 3 bases at J, with 12 bases between. Germline V gene sequence: CDR1 SGHKS, CDR2 YYEKEE (reference sequence). The CDR3 nucleotides read TGTGCCAGCAGCTTGGGAGGGCGGGGAGCTAATGAAAAACTGTTTTTT. Translation: CASSLGGRGANEKLFF.